The 31 T cell receptor beta chains presented below share a single source sample, sequenced in a study of OX40 agonist ivuxolimab in advanced cancers. Profiled with immunoSEQ multiplex PCR; TCRdb holds only in-frame clones, not every one. The sample lists tens of thousands of clones; around 87% were seen once. The source material was CD4+ or CD8+ T cells sorted from blood, sampled in a trial of the OX40 agonist ivuxolimab. The receptors shown here come from an adult with an advanced solid tumor such as melanoma, head and neck, liver or kidney cancer.

The genes are TRBV7-2 and TRBJ2-2; 7 nucleotides align to TRBD2. CDR3 length equals 14 residues. CDR1 is SGHTA and CDR2 is FQGNSA in the germline V gene. The V gene end was trimmed by 2 bases and the J gene end by 4 bases; junction bases not matched to a gene: 1. The CDR3 sequence: CASSLLAVTGELFF. DNA of the CDR3: TGTGCCAGCAGCTTACTAGCGGTCACCGGGGAGCTGTTTTTT.

The chain recombines TRBV6-6 with TRBJ2-7; TRBD1 aligns across 7 bases. The J segment lost 7 bases and the V segment lost 8 bases, leaving 2 bases of the junction unmatched. The CDR3 is 10 residues long. Germline V lookup: CDR1 MNHNY, CDR2 SVGAGI (reference sequence). CDR3 sequence reads: CASQGVEQYF. The CDR3 bases are TGTGCCAGCCAGGGGGTTGAGCAGTACTTC.

CDR3 bases: TGTGCCAGCAGCCGTGACAGGGCGAACACTGAAGCTTTCTTT. Translating gives CASSRDRANTEAFF. This chain links TRBV6-5 with TRBJ1-1; the match to TRBD1 covers 7 bases. Germline CDR1 is MNHEY and CDR2 is SVGAGI. Germline trimming cut 6 bases from V and 1 base from J; bases unmatched to any gene: 5. This CDR3 is built from 14 residues.

The rearrangement joins TRBV10-3 to TRBJ1-1; D is ambiguous. CDR1 is ENHRY and CDR2 is SYGVKD in the germline V gene. V dropped 3 bases and J dropped 0 bases, with 11 bases sitting between them. The CDR3 is 15 amino acids. This CDR3 is CAISESSSMNTEAFF. CDR3 nucleotide sequence: TGTGCCATCAGTGAATCGTCCAGCATGAACACTGAAGCTTTCTTT.

The CDR3 bases are TGTGCCAGCAGTTTAGTCGGAAGCCAGCCCCAGCATTTT. It translates to CASSLVGSQPQHF. This sequence joins TRBV28 and TRBJ1-5; D gene ambiguous. The CDR3 covers 13 residues. Between the trimmed V and J ends, which lost 2 bases and 7 bases, there was a span of 9 bases. CDR1 and CDR2 (germline): MDHEN, SYDVKM.

This chain uses TRBV5-1 with TRBJ1-1, with D unresolved. Per the germline V gene, CDR1 is SGHRS and CDR2 is YFSETQ. Trimming stripped 4 bases from V and 3 bases from J, with 16 bases between. The CDR3 runs 15 residues. In DNA, the CDR3 is TGCGCCAGCAGCATAAACCGACCTGGGGACACTGAAGCTTTCTTT. This sequence encodes CASSINRPGDTEAFF.

This rearrangement joins TRBV29-1 to TRBJ2-5; 9 positions match TRBD2. This CDR3 region has 15 residues. V shed 0 bases and J 2 bases; nucleotides not matched to a gene: 4. Germline CDR1 reads SQVTM; CDR2 reads ANQGSEA. The DNA of the CDR3 is TGCAGCGTTGAAGAGGATAGCGGGAGACAAGAGACCCAGTACTTC. Protein sequence: CSVEEDSGRQETQYF. Supplemented by reference TRBV29-1 and TRBJ2-5, the full variable domain reads SAVISQKPSRDICQRGTSLTIQCQVDSQVTMMFWYRQQPGQSLTLIATANQGSEATYESGFVIDKFPISRPNLTFSTLTVSNMSPEDSSIYLCSVEEDSGRQETQYFGPGTRLLVL.

V usage is TRBV28 and J usage is TRBJ2-7, with TRBD1 matching over 9 bases. The V gene's germline CDR1 is MDHEN and CDR2 SYDVKM. The CDR3 extends over 15 amino acids. Losses at the gene ends were 5 bases for V and 0 bases for J; bases not matched to a gene: 5. The CDR3 here is CASSQQGAISYEQYV. The CDR3 DNA reads TGTGCCAGCAGTCAACAGGGGGCGATCTCCTACGAGCAGTACGTC.

The rearrangement uses TRBV19 and TRBJ1-1; D might be TRBD1 (5 bases). Trimming left V 5 bases short and J 1 base short, with 11 bases between. The germline gives CDR1 LNHDA, CDR2 SQIVND (reference sequence). The CDR3 has 14 amino acids. The chain's CDR3 is CASSPGRTNTEAFF. CDR3 bases: TGTGCCAGTAGTCCGGGACGGACGAACACTGAAGCTTTCTTT. Full variable domain (rest looked up from reference TRBV19 and TRBJ1-1): DGGITQSPKYLFRKEGQNVTLSCEQNLNHDAMYWYRQDPGQGLRLIYYSQIVNDFQKGDIAEGYSVSREKKESFPLTVTSAQKNPTAFYLCASSPGRTNTEAFFGQGTRLTVV.

V usage is TRBV5-4 and J usage is TRBJ1-6; TRBD1 agrees at 7 bases. The CDR3 totals 17 residues. J was trimmed by 2 bases and V by 5 bases; bases with no gene match: 10. Germline CDR1 and CDR2: SGHNT and YYREEE (reference sequence). For the CDR3, the DNA is TGTGCCAGCAGTTCCGGGACAGATCGCACCTATAATTCACCCCTCCACTTT. This sequence encodes CASSSGTDRTYNSPLHF. The variable domain in full, completed from reference TRBV5-4 and TRBJ1-6, reads ETGVTQSPTHLIKTRGQQVTLRCSSQSGHNTVSWYQQALGQGPQFIFQYYREEENGRGNFPPRFSGLQFPNYSSELNVNALELDDSALYLCASSSGTDRTYNSPLHFGNGTRLTVT.

This clone has only a few counts. The chain combines TRBV18 with TRBJ1-3, with TRBD1 matching over 8 bases. The CDR3 extends over 18 amino acids. Germline CDR1 reads KGHSH; CDR2 reads LQKENI. J gave up 0 bases and V 2 bases, and 9 bases lay outside the gene matches. The CDR3 DNA is TGTGCCAGCTCACCAAGAGAGACAGGGGCCTTCTCTGGAAACACCATATATTTT. The encoded protein is CASSPRETGAFSGNTIYF.

The rearrangement uses TRBV20-1 and TRBJ2-7, with TRBD2 as a possible D gene (6 bases). The CDR3 has 11 amino acids. CDR1 is DFQATT, CDR2 SNEGSKA, per germline (reference sequence). The V and J ends lost 3 bases and 3 bases respectively, with 6 bases between them. Here the CDR3 reads CSASGGYEQYV. CDR3 DNA sequence: TGCAGTGCTAGCGGGGGCTACGAGCAGTACGTC.

The chain carries TRBV7-6 and TRBJ1-1; D remains unclear. Trimming shortened V by 3 bases and J by 3 bases, and 14 bases separated the two germline ends. Germline V CDR1 and CDR2: SGHVS, FNYEAQ. The CDR3 extends over 15 amino acids. Written as DNA, the CDR3 is TGTGCCAGCAGCTTGATCCGAGGCGCGTACACTGAAGCTTTCTTT. Its protein is CASSLIRGAYTEAFF.

The rearrangement joins TRBV6-1 to TRBJ1-2, with D uncertain. Looked up from germline, CDR1 is MNHNS and CDR2 is SASEGT. This CDR3 region has 17 residues. V was shortened by 2 bases and J by 5 bases, with 21 bases between the two germline ends. For the CDR3, the DNA is TGTGCCAGCAGTGAACAGAGCCGCCGTGACTTCAAGTATGGCTACACCTTC. It translates to CASSEQSRRDFKYGYTF.

The chain recombines TRBV19 with TRBJ2-1, with TRBD2 matching 8 bases. Germline values: CDR1 LNHDA, CDR2 SQIVND (reference sequence). This CDR3 comprises 14 residues. The J segment lost 4 bases and the V segment lost 8 bases, leaving 7 bases of the junction unmatched. CDR3 protein: CASHSGGLYNEQFF. The CDR3 nucleotides are TGTGCCAGTCACAGCGGGGGTTTGTACAATGAGCAGTTCTTC.

The gene calls are TRBV7-9 and TRBJ2-5; 10 positions match TRBD1. In germline, CDR1 is SEHNR, CDR2 FQNEAQ (reference sequence). CDR3 length: 16 amino acids. V lost 1 base and J lost 2; bases outside the gene matches: 4. The CDR3 sequence is CASSLGDRGPQETQYF. The CDR3 nucleotides read TGTGCCAGCAGCTTAGGGGACAGGGGACCTCAAGAGACCCAGTACTTC.

This chain links TRBV4-1 with TRBJ1-5, with 7 bases matching TRBD1. The CDR3 covers 15 residues. Trimming cost V 3 bases and J 3 bases; bases outside gene matches: 5. Germline V gene data show CDR1 as MGHRA and CDR2 as YSYEKL. CDR3 nucleotides: TGCGCCAGCAGCCATTTTGGACAGGACAATCAGCCCCAGCATTTT. The encoded protein is CASSHFGQDNQPQHF.

The CDR3 region has the DNA TGCGCCAGCAGCTTGGCCCTTTTCCGGGATGAGCAGTTCTTC. This gives the protein CASSLALFRDEQFF. V usage is TRBV5-1 and J usage is TRBJ2-1, with D hard to call. Deletions cut 0 bases from V and 8 bases from J, with 12 bases between. The CDR3 sequence is 14 residues long. The germline gives CDR1 SGHRS, CDR2 YFSETQ. The full variable domain, its missing parts supplied by reference TRBV5-1 and TRBJ2-1, is KAGVTQTPRYLIKTRGQQVTLSCSPISGHRSVSWYQQTPGQGLQFLFEYFSETQRNKGNFPGRFSGRQFSNSRSEMNVSTLELGDSALYLCASSLALFRDEQFFGPGTRLTVL.

The chain is built from TRBV10-1 and TRBJ2-2, with D possibly being TRBD1 or TRBD2 (6 bases each). Germline V gene sequence: CDR1 WNHNN, CDR2 SYGVQD (reference sequence). The CDR3 has 14 residues. Trimming stripped 6 bases from V and 2 bases from J, with 10 bases between. CDR3 nucleotide sequence: TGCGCCAGCAGCGGGGGACAAAACACCGGGGAGCTGTTTTTT. This sequence encodes CASSGGQNTGELFF.

The rearrangement uses TRBV6-1 and TRBJ1-5; possibly TRBD1 for D (6 bases). Germline V lookup: CDR1 MNHNS, CDR2 SASEGT. Trimming took 11 bases from V and 4 from J, leaving 12 bases between them. The CDR3 has 12 residues. DNA of the CDR3: TGTGCCGGACAGCGTCCTAATCAGCCCCAGCATTTT. Its protein is CAGQRPNQPQHF.

The rearrangement joins TRBV6-6 to TRBJ1-1; no definite D call. The germline V gene encodes CDR1 MNHNY and CDR2 SVGAGI (reference sequence). The CDR3 is 14 residues long. V lost 6 bases and J lost 1, with 12 bases in between. The CDR3 protein is CASRFPGKNTEAFF. The CDR3 region has the DNA TGTGCCAGCAGATTCCCGGGGAAGAACACTGAAGCTTTCTTT.

The gene calls are TRBV5-1 and TRBJ2-7; no firm D call. Trimming stripped 4 bases from V and 0 bases from J, with 11 bases between. The germline CDR1 and CDR2 sequences are SGHRS and YFSETQ. The CDR3 spans 14 residues. CDR3: CASSQDGSSYEQYF. CDR3 sequence (DNA): TGCGCCAGCAGCCAGGACGGGTCCTCCTACGAGCAGTACTTC.

Written as DNA, the CDR3 is TGTGCCAGCAGTTTCAGGGGGCAAGAACAGCCCCAGCATTTT. It translates to CASSFRGQEQPQHF. The rearrangement joins TRBV11-3 to TRBJ1-5, with 8 positions matching TRBD1. Germline CDR1 SGHNT, CDR2 YENEEA. V gave up 6 bases and J gave up 7 bases; unmatched junction bases: 8. This CDR3 has 14 residues.

The rearrangement links TRBV28 to TRBJ1-5, with D tentatively TRBD1 (6 bases). V was shortened by 3 bases and J by 2 bases, with 17 bases between the two germline ends. The germline gives CDR1 MDHEN, CDR2 SYDVKM. The CDR3 extends over 17 amino acids. In DNA form, the CDR3 reads TGTGCCAGCAGTTTGGTGCTGGGGGCTGGCGGCAATCAGCCCCAGCATTTT. It codes for CASSLVLGAGGNQPQHF. Combining the CDR3 with reference TRBV28 and TRBJ1-5 gives the whole variable domain DVKVTQSSRYLVKRTGEKVFLECVQDMDHENMFWYRQDPGLGLRLIYFSYDVKMKEKGDIPEGYSVSREKKERFSLILESASTNQTSMYLCASSLVLGAGGNQPQHFGDGTRLSIL.

The V call is TRBV28, the J call TRBJ1-1; D is perhaps TRBD1 (6 bases). Germline loops: CDR1 MDHEN, CDR2 SYDVKM. CDR3 size: 17 residues. The ends were cut back, 2 bases at V and 0 bases at J, with 16 bases in the middle. The CDR3 region is CASSLRPTGGMNTEAFF. The CDR3 region has the DNA TGTGCCAGCAGTTTACGCCCGACAGGCGGGATGAACACTGAAGCTTTCTTT.

The chain is built from TRBV7-6 and TRBJ2-5, with 10 bases lining up with TRBD2. CDR3 length: 15 residues. Germline trimming cut 3 bases from V and 1 base from J; bases unmatched to any gene: 2. Looked up from germline, CDR1 is SGHVS and CDR2 is FNYEAQ. The CDR3 DNA reads TGTGCCAGCAGCTTTCAGCGGGAGGGCCAAGAGACCCAGTACTTC. It translates to CASSFQREGQETQYF.

This chain joins TRBV28 and TRBJ2-7; a possible D gene is TRBD2 (5 bases). Per germline, CDR1 MDHEN and CDR2 SYDVKM. Trimming removed 7 bases at V and 2 bases at J, with 9 bases between. The CDR3 has 12 residues. CDR3 residues: CASMAAAYEQYF. DNA of the CDR3: TGTGCCAGCATGGCAGCGGCCTACGAGCAGTACTTC.

This chain connects TRBV6-6 to TRBJ2-1; 9 bases align to TRBD2. With 9 bases clipped from V and 6 bases from J, the junction kept 6 bases outside the gene matches. Looked up from germline, CDR1 is MNHNY and CDR2 is SVGAGI (reference sequence). This CDR3 contains 13 residues. CDR3 DNA: TGTGCCAGTCTTAGCGGGAGCCGCAATGAGCAGTTCTTC. It translates to CASLSGSRNEQFF.

The genes are TRBV6-6 and TRBJ2-7; D is ambiguous. V lost 0 bases and J 5 bases, leaving 2 bases between the germline ends. Germline V lookup: CDR1 MNHNY, CDR2 SVGAGI (reference sequence). The CDR3 is 11 amino acids. The CDR3 is CASSYSHEQYF. For the CDR3, the DNA is TGTGCCAGCAGTTACTCGCACGAGCAGTACTTC.

V is TRBV11-3 and J is TRBJ2-3; 7 bases align to TRBD2. CDR1 is SGHNT, CDR2 YENEEA, per germline. CDR3 size: 14 residues. J was trimmed by 2 bases and V by 5 bases; bases with no gene match: 4. CDR3 sequence (DNA): TGTGCCAGCAGCCGAGCGGGGATCACAGATACGCAGTATTTT. It translates to CASSRAGITDTQYF.

This chain links TRBV28 with TRBJ1-2; perhaps TRBD1 as D (6 bases). CDR3 length: 14 residues. Trimming took off 3 bases at V and 4 bases at J, with 12 bases between the two ends. From germline, CDR1 is MDHEN and CDR2 SYDVKM. In nucleotides, the CDR3 is TGTGCCAGCAGTTTGGGAGGGGGAATCTATGGCTACACCTTC. Protein product: CASSLGGGIYGYTF.